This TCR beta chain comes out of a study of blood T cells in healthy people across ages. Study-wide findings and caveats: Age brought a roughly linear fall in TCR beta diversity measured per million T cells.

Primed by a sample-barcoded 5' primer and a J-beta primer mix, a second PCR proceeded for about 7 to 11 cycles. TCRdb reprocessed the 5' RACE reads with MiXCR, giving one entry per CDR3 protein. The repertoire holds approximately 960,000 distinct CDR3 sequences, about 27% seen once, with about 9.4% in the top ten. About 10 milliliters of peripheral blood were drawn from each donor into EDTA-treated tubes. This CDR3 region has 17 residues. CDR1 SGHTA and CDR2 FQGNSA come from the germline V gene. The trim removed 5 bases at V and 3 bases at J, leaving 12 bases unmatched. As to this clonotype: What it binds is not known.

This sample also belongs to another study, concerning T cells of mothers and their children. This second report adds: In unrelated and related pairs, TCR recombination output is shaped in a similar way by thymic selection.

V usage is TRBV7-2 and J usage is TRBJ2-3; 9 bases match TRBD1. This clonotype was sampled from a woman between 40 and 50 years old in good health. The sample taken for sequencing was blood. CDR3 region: CASSPLTGGVATDTQYF. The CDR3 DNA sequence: TGTGCCAGCAGCCCGCTAACAGGGGGCGTTGCGACAGATACGCAGTATTTT.